Following are 23 T cell receptor beta chains from one sample sequenced in a study of cytomegalovirus exposure and HLA in healthy donors. In the PCR, 60 Vbeta and 13 Jbeta primers were used. Some clones are missing from TCRdb's copy, which holds only in-frame ones; the method was immunoSEQ multiplex PCR. This repertoire includes over 35,000 clones. Specimen: PBMCs. The receptors shown here come from a woman aged 25 to 39 in good health and CMV-seronegative.

The rearrangement joins TRBV19 to TRBJ2-7, with a possible D match to TRBD1 (5 bases). V was cut by 5 bases and J by 0 bases, with 14 bases left in between. This CDR3 region has 15 residues. CDR1 is LNHDA, CDR2 SQIVND, per germline (reference sequence). DNA of the CDR3: TGTGCCAGTAGTGAAGACAGAGACGTCTCCTACGAGCAGTACTTC. It yields the protein CASSEDRDVSYEQYF. Variable domain in full (rest from reference TRBV19 and TRBJ2-7): DGGITQSPKYLFRKEGQNVTLSCEQNLNHDAMYWYRQDPGQGLRLIYYSQIVNDFQKGDIAEGYSVSREKKESFPLTVTSAQKNPTAFYLCASSEDRDVSYEQYFGPGTRLTVT.

The V gene is TRBV5-1, the J gene TRBJ2-2; 8 nucleotides align to TRBD2. The V and J ends lost 8 bases and 1 base, in that order; junction bases with no gene match: 4. This CDR3 contains 14 residues. Germline assignment: CDR1 SGHRS and CDR2 YFSETQ. For the CDR3, the DNA is TGCGCCAGTAATAGCGGGATGAACACCGGGGAGCTGTTTTTT. Residues: CASNSGMNTGELFF. The whole variable domain, filled in from reference TRBV5-1 and TRBJ2-2, reads KAGVTQTPRYLIKTRGQQVTLSCSPISGHRSVSWYQQTPGQGLQFLFEYFSETQRNKGNFPGRFSGRQFSNSRSEMNVSTLELGDSALYLCASNSGMNTGELFFGEGSRLTVL.

The chain couples TRBV11-3 to TRBJ2-2; 9 positions agree with TRBD1. The CDR3 runs 16 residues. Germline CDR1 is SGHNT and CDR2 is YENEEA. V gave up 5 bases and J gave up 6 bases; unmatched junction bases: 10. CDR3 region: CASSPGTGLLSGELFF. The DNA for the CDR3 is TGTGCCAGCAGCCCAGGGACAGGGCTCCTCTCCGGGGAGCTGTTTTTT.

The chain uses TRBV4-2 and TRBJ2-7, with D tentatively TRBD2 (6 bases). Germline assignment: CDR1 LGHNA and CDR2 YNFKEQ. This CDR3 is 15 amino acids long. V was trimmed by 4 bases and J by 1 base, leaving 14 bases between them. The CDR3 DNA follows: TGTGCCAGCAGCCCCCTCCGGGACTCTTCCTACGAGCAGTACTTC. Its protein product is CASSPLRDSSYEQYF.

This chain uses TRBV4-1 with TRBJ1-4; D gene uncertain. CDR1 and CDR2 from the germline V gene are MGHRA and YSYEKL. V lost 4 bases and J 0 bases, leaving 12 bases between the germline ends. CDR3 size: 16 residues. For the CDR3, the DNA is TGCGCCAGCAGCCCCTCCTCCTCTGCAACTAATGAAAAACTGTTTTTT. It translates to CASSPSSSATNEKLFF.

This chain links TRBV19 with TRBJ1-1; a possible D gene is TRBD1 (6 bases). Deletions cut 5 bases from V and 0 bases from J, with 16 bases between. This CDR3 comprises 16 residues. Germline V gene lookup returns CDR1 LNHDA and CDR2 SQIVND (reference sequence). The CDR3: CASSPARGWVNTEAFF. The CDR3 DNA is TGTGCCAGTAGTCCCGCCAGGGGCTGGGTGAACACTGAAGCTTTCTTT.

The chain employs TRBV5-1 and TRBJ1-2; possibly TRBD1 for D (5 bases). Trimming took 4 bases from V and 5 from J, leaving 12 bases between them. The CDR3 has 13 residues. Germline-derived CDR1 and CDR2 are SGHRS and YFSETQ. For the CDR3, the DNA is TGCGCCAGCAGCGGGGCGGGATTGTATGGCTACACCTTC. It encodes CASSGAGLYGYTF.

The rearrangement uses TRBV18 and TRBJ2-2, with 7 bases aligning to TRBD2. The germline gives CDR1 KGHSH, CDR2 LQKENI. Germline trimming cut 6 bases from V and 6 bases from J; bases unmatched to any gene: 13. This CDR3 spans 16 amino acids. CDR3 in DNA: TGTGCCAGCTCTCTAGGTTCGGGCGGGAGCGCCGGGGAGCTGTTTTTT. Translating gives CASSLGSGGSAGELFF.

The chain carries TRBV6-1 and TRBJ1-5; 7 bases agree with TRBD1. This CDR3 comprises 14 residues. Per germline, CDR1 MNHNS and CDR2 SASEGT. The ends lost 10 bases at V and 0 bases at J; junction bases unmatched: 6. The CDR3 protein is CATGQEYSNQPQHF. CDR3 coding DNA: TGTGCCACCGGACAGGAGTATAGCAATCAGCCCCAGCATTTT.

Remarks on this clone: Other DNA sequences in the sample encode the same CDR3. The chain recombines TRBV20-1 with TRBJ2-7; no reliable D call. Trimming stripped 6 bases from V and 7 bases from J, with 13 bases between. Germline V gene sequence: CDR1 DFQATT, CDR2 SNEGSKA (reference sequence). CDR3 length: 11 amino acids. CDR3 residues: CSANLAREQYF. Here the CDR3 DNA reads TGCAGTGCAAATCTGGCACGAGAGCAGTACTTC.

The rearrangement links TRBV5-6 to TRBJ2-7; D not certain. The V end was cut by 4 bases, the J end by 0 bases, with 11 bases between. The CDR3 spans 14 residues. Germline CDR1 is SGHDT and CDR2 is YYEEEE. The CDR3 protein is CASSGSGYSYEQYF. In nucleotides, the CDR3 is TGTGCCAGCAGCGGATCAGGATACTCCTACGAGCAGTACTTC.

The chain has TRBV14 and TRBJ2-7, with 14 bases that match TRBD2. The CDR3 extends over 17 amino acids. Germline lookup yields CDR1 SGHDN and CDR2 FVKESK. V was pared by 4 bases and J by 5 bases, with 10 bases of the junction left unmatched. In DNA form, the CDR3 reads TGTGCCAGCAGCCCGGGGACTAGCGGGAGTTTTGCCCACGAGCAGTACTTC. It yields the protein CASSPGTSGSFAHEQYF.

The chain joins TRBV2 to TRBJ2-7; 8 bases align to TRBD1. V was clipped by 3 bases and J by 2 bases; unmatched bases: 6. Germline assignment: CDR1 SNHLY and CDR2 FYNNEI. The CDR3 spans 15 residues. CDR3 protein: CASSDTDRVPYEQYF. The CDR3 DNA follows: TGTGCCAGCAGTGACACGGACAGGGTCCCCTACGAGCAGTACTTC.

V usage is TRBV2 and J usage is TRBJ1-2; TRBD1 is a possible D gene (5 bases). The CDR3 is made up of 17 amino acids. The V gene lost 4 bases and the J gene lost 4 bases, with 22 bases spanning the gap. Per germline, CDR1 SNHLY and CDR2 FYNNEI. Here the CDR3 reads CASSGDSFLWASYGYTF. CDR3 in DNA: TGTGCCAGCAGTGGAGACAGCTTTTTGTGGGCTAGCTATGGCTACACCTTC.

The rearrangement joins TRBV4-1 to TRBJ1-1; 8 bases are a match to TRBD1. Losses at the gene ends were 3 bases for V and 4 bases for J; bases not matched to a gene: 7. Germline V gene lookup returns CDR1 MGHRA and CDR2 YSYEKL. CDR3 length: 15 residues. The CDR3 loop reads CASSQTDRASTEAFF. The CDR3, as DNA: TGCGCCAGCAGCCAGACGGACAGGGCGAGCACTGAAGCTTTCTTT.

The chain has TRBV7-9 and TRBJ1-5; D is possibly TRBD1 (6 bases). The V and J ends lost 5 bases and 2 bases respectively, with 19 bases between them. The germline V gene encodes CDR1 SEHNR and CDR2 FQNEAQ (reference sequence). The CDR3 spans 17 residues. DNA for the CDR3: TGTGCCAGCAGCCCGGAGACAGGCCGGCCTGGCAATCAGCCCCAGCATTTT. This translates into CASSPETGRPGNQPQHF.

The chain is built from TRBV30 and TRBJ1-6; no clear D. The CDR3 totals 15 residues. Trimming shortened V by 0 bases and J by 3 bases, and 9 bases separated the two germline ends. The germline gives CDR1 GTSNPN, CDR2 SVGIG (reference sequence). CDR3 nucleotides: TGTGCCTGGAGTGTACGGGGAATCTATAATTCACCCCTCCACTTT. Its protein product is CAWSVRGIYNSPLHF.

The chain carries TRBV5-1 and TRBJ2-2; 11 positions agree with TRBD2. Per germline, CDR1 SGHRS and CDR2 YFSETQ. Trimming removed 3 bases from V and 6 bases from J; junction bases left unmatched: 4. CDR3 length equals 15 residues. In DNA form, the CDR3 reads TGCGCCAGCAGCTCGGGACTAGCGGATCCCGGGGAGCTGTTTTTT. Encoded protein: CASSSGLADPGELFF.

CDR3 region: CASRGVLVIPGTGSTYEQYF. The CDR3 DNA is TGTGCCAGCCGCGGTGTTTTGGTGATACCCGGGACAGGGTCCACCTACGAGCAGTACTTC. The rearrangement joins TRBV28 to TRBJ2-7; 9 nucleotides align to TRBD1. Trimming removed 8 bases from V and 2 bases from J; junction bases left unmatched: 25. Per the germline V gene, CDR1 is MDHEN and CDR2 is SYDVKM. The CDR3 has 20 amino acids.

This chain joins TRBV6-1 and TRBJ1-2; 10 bases are a match to TRBD1. The CDR3 has 14 residues. CDR1 is MNHNS and CDR2 is SASEGT in the germline V gene. Unmatched junction bases numbered 5, after V lost 6 bases and J lost 4 bases. This CDR3 reads CASRGTGVAYGYTF. The CDR3 region has the DNA TGTGCCAGCAGAGGGACAGGGGTGGCCTATGGCTACACCTTC.

The J gene is TRBJ1-2, the V gene TRBV28, with 8 bases fitting TRBD1. The junction had 8 bases not matched to a gene; V was cut back by 4 bases and J by 7 bases. There are 14 residues in the CDR3. CDR1 is MDHEN and CDR2 is SYDVKM in the germline V gene. CDR3: CASSYGQGVVGYTF. Written as DNA, the CDR3 is TGTGCCAGCAGTTATGGACAGGGTGTTGTTGGCTACACCTTC.

The rearrangement joins TRBV5-1 to TRBJ2-6; 7 positions match TRBD2. From germline, CDR1 is SGHRS and CDR2 YFSETQ. The junction had 4 bases not matched to a gene; V was cut back by 5 bases and J by 2 bases. CDR3 length equals 15 residues. In DNA form, the CDR3 reads TGCGCCAGCAGGATCGGGGGGACTGGGGCCAACGTCCTGACTTTC. This encodes CASRIGGTGANVLTF.

The DNA of the CDR3 is TGTGCCAGCAGTTACTCGAGTCGCGGGCCACAAGAGACCCAGTACTTC. This encodes CASSYSSRGPQETQYF. The chain couples TRBV6-5 to TRBJ2-5, with a tentative D call TRBD2 (5 bases). CDR3 length: 16 amino acids. V was pared by 0 bases and J by 2 bases, with 13 bases between. The germline V gene has CDR1 MNHEY and CDR2 SVGAGI.